This T cell receptor beta chain is from a study of blood T cell repertoires in COVID-19. Study information: From T cells, B-cell-depleted T cells, or PBMCs came the material, which was cDNA or gDNA.

Authors' analysis steps: Estimated nucleated cell counts came from reference gene primer amplification. Assay used: immunoSEQ multiplex PCR; TCRdb lists only in-frame clones, some missing. The D gene and trimming were derived from the DNA, and the V and J assignments and clone size from that table. The sample carries about 300,000 clones, roughly 88% recorded once. The CDR3 contains 15 residues. Germline V gene sequence: CDR1 WSHSY, CDR2 SAAADI. Trimming cost V 0 bases and J 7 bases, with 13 bases left between them. The sequencing sample was made of peripheral blood. The chain links TRBV10-2 to TRBJ1-5; D is ambiguous. This TCR came from a woman under 40 who had recovered from COVID-19. CDR3 loop: CASSESSRYRQPQHF. CDR3 in DNA: TGCGCCAGCAGTGAGTCGTCCCGATATCGGCAGCCCCAGCATTTT.